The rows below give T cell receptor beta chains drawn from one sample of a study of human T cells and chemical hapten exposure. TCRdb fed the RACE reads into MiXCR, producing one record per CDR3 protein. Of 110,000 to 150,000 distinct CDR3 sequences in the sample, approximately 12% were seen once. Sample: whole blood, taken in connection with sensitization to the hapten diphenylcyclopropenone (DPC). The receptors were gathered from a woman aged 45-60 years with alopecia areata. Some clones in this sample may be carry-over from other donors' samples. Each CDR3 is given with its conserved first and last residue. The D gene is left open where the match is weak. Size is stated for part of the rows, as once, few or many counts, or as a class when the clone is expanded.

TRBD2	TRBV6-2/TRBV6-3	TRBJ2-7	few	CASSSRTSGVSSYEQYF	TGTGCCAGCAGTTCCCGGACTAGCGGGGTGAGCTCCTACGAGCAGTACTTC
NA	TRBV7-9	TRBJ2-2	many	CASTVGRGVTGELFF	TGTGCCAGCACCGTAGGGCGAGGGGTGACCGGGGAGCTGTTTTTT
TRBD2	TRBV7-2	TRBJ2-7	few	CASSPPWGSRLAGPEQYF	TGTGCCAGCAGCCCGCCCTGGGGTTCAAGACTAGCGGGACCTGAGCAGTACTTC
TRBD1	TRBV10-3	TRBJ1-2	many	CATGTANYGYTF	TGTGCCACCGGGACAGCTAACTATGGCTACACCTTC
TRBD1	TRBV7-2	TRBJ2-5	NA	CASSHGQGQETQYF	TGTGCCAGCAGCCATGGACAGGGCCAAGAGACCCAGTACTTC
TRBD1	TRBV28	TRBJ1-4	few	CASSWTGVREKLFF	TGTGCCAGCAGTTGGACAGGGGTTCGGGAAAAACTGTTTTTT
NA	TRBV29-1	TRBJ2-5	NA	CSVEGTWARAQETQYF	TGCAGCGTCGAAGGGACCTGGGCCCGAGCTCAAGAGACCCAGTACTTC
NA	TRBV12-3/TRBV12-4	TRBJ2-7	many	CASSPDSYEQYF	TGTGCCAGCAGCCCCGATTCCTACGAGCAGTACTTC
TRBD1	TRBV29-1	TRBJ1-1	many	CSVVDRGSKSTEAFF	TGCAGCGTTGTCGACAGGGGAAGTAAGAGCACTGAAGCTTTCTTT
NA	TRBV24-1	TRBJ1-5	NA	CATSDSRTGFQPQHF	TGTGCCACCAGTGACTCACGTACGGGTTTTCAGCCCCAGCATTTT
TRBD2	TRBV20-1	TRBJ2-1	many	CSARGTSGSISYNEQFF	TGCAGTGCTAGGGGGACTAGCGGGAGTATCTCCTACAATGAGCAGTTCTTC
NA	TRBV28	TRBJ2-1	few	CASSAVPEQFF	TGTGCCAGCAGTGCCGTTCCTGAGCAGTTCTTC
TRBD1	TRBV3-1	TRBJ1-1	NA	CASSQHQTGSSEAFF	TGTGCCAGCAGCCAACATCAGACAGGGTCCTCTGAAGCTTTCTTT
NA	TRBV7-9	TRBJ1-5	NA	CASRLVGQGDGPQHF	TGTGCCAGCAGGTTAGTCGGGCAGGGAGACGGGCCCCAGCATTTT
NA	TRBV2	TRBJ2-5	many	CASSWGLLFAF	TGTGCCAGCAGTTGGGGACTCCTCTTTGCCTTC
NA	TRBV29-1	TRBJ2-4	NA	CSVEARGQRAKNIQYF	TGCAGCGTTGAGGCGCGGGGCCAGCGAGCCAAAAACATTCAGTACTTC
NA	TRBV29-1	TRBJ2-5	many	CSAPWGQETQYF	TGCAGCGCCCCCTGGGGTCAAGAGACCCAGTACTTC
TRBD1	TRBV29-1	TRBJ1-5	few	CSVDGQGPNQPQHF	TGCAGCGTGGACGGACAGGGCCCTAATCAGCCCCAGCATTTT
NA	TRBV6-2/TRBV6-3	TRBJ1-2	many	CASSAVASGYTF	TGTGCCAGCAGTGCAGTTGCTTCTGGCTACACCTTC
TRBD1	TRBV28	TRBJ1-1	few	CASTWTGHTEAFF	TGTGCCAGCACCTGGACAGGGCACACTGAAGCTTTCTTT
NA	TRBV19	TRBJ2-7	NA	CASSIEGGRRGEQYF	TGTGCCAGTAGTATAGAGGGCGGACGACGGGGCGAGCAGTACTTC
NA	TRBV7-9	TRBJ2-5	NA	CASSLGSRGTQYF	TGTGCCAGCAGCTTAGGTTCCCGGGGGACCCAGTACTTC
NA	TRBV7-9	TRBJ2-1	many	CASSLTRDDNEQFF	TGTGCCAGCAGCTTAACCCGGGATGACAATGAGCAGTTCTTC
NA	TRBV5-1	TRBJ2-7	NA	CASSLDPAPRQYF	TGCGCCAGCAGCTTGGACCCGGCCCCTAGGCAGTACTTC
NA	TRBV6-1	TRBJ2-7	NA	CASSEALWYF	TGTGCCAGCAGTGAAGCCTTGTGGTACTTC
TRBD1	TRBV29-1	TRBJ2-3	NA	CSVGTGNTDTQYF	TGCAGCGTTGGGACAGGGAACACAGATACGCAGTATTTT
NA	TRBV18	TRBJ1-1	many	CASCRAVKDTEAFF	TGTGCCAGCTGTAGAGCGGTCAAGGACACTGAAGCTTTCTTT
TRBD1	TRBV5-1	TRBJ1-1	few	CASSWGPLGTGGTEAFF	TGCGCCAGCAGCTGGGGGCCCCTTGGGACAGGGGGGACTGAAGCTTTCTTT
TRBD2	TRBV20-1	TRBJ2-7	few	CSALPTGGSYEQYF	TGCAGTGCTCTACCGACGGGCGGGAGCTACGAGCAGTACTTC